This record looks at one T cell receptor beta chain sequence and its context. Its antigen is undetermined. In the PCR, 60 Vbeta and 13 Jbeta primers were used. Libraries were prepared by immunoSEQ multiplex PCR; TCRdb keeps only in-frame clonotypes and omits some of them. The sample totals fewer than 130,000 clones; its top ten clones hold about 0.59%. This sample is drawn from a study of cytomegalovirus exposure and HLA in healthy donors. CDR1 is MGHRA, CDR2 YSYEKL, per germline. With 0 bases removed from V and 3 bases from J, the gap between germline ends came to 15 bases. The CDR3 loop spans 17 amino acids. Overall study findings and caveats: In a later analysis, TCR beta V- and J-gene trimming showed a link to a missense DCLRE1C variant.

The chain recombines TRBV4-1 with TRBJ2-1; D might be TRBD1 (5 bases). The source material was PBMCs. This receptor was taken from a man aged 45-60 years in good health and CMV-seronegative. This CDR3 reads CASSQDPGQGVYNEQFF. The CDR3 nucleotides read TGCGCCAGCAGCCAAGACCCCGGGCAGGGCGTCTACAATGAGCAGTTCTTC.